The 9 T cell receptor beta chains listed next were all sequenced from one sample in a study of blood T cell repertoires in COVID-19. Profiling relied on immunoSEQ multiplex PCR, and the TCRdb table lists in-frame clones only, not all of them. The sample consists of 150,000 to 200,000 clones, 88% of them appearing once. Source material: peripheral blood. The receptors were gathered from a man in his fifties or sixties who had recovered from COVID-19.

The CDR3, as DNA: TGTGCCAGCAGTTTATTCGGCGGGGCAGGGGGGAATTCACCCCTCCACTTT. This translates into CASSLFGGAGGNSPLHF. The chain recombines TRBV28 with TRBJ1-6, with TRBD1 identical over 7 bases. The germline gives CDR1 MDHEN, CDR2 SYDVKM. CDR3 length equals 17 residues. V trimming: 1 base; J trimming: 7 bases; junction bases outside the gene matches: 10.

The rearrangement uses TRBV9 and TRBJ1-6; D call uncertain. Germline CDR1 reads SGDLS; CDR2 reads YYNGEE. The CDR3 has 13 residues. V was trimmed by 0 bases and J by 10 bases, leaving 8 bases between them. The CDR3 loop is CASSVVGESPLHF. CDR3 coding DNA: TGTGCCAGCAGCGTAGTTGGAGAATCACCCCTCCACTTT.

This clone was found a few times. The gene calls are TRBV6-5 and TRBJ1-1; TRBD1 might be the D (5 bases). The V and J ends lost 6 bases and 6 bases respectively, with 20 bases between them. This CDR3 region has 15 residues. Germline V gene data show CDR1 as MNHEY and CDR2 as SVGAGI. The CDR3 loop is CASRWGRTTHSEAFF. CDR3 nucleotides: TGTGCCAGCAGGTGGGGCCGGACAACGCACTCTGAAGCTTTCTTT.

This clone occurred once. The V gene is TRBV5-4, the J gene TRBJ2-5, with 9 positions matching TRBD1. This CDR3 is built from 14 residues. Germline-derived CDR1 and CDR2 are SGHNT and YYREEE (reference sequence). V dropped 4 bases and J dropped 4; count of bases not matched to a gene: 5. In DNA form, the CDR3 reads TGTGCCAGCAGCAGGGGACAGGGCCGAGAGACCCAGTACTTC. Translated: CASSRGQGRETQYF. Together with reference TRBV5-4 and TRBJ2-5, the CDR3 gives the full variable domain: ETGVTQSPTHLIKTRGQQVTLRCSSQSGHNTVSWYQQALGQGPQFIFQYYREEENGRGNFPPRFSGLQFPNYSSELNVNALELDDSALYLCASSRGQGRETQYFGPGTRLLVL.

This clone was detected only once. The chain combines TRBV2 with TRBJ2-7; D is possibly TRBD1 (6 bases). Germline V gene data show CDR1 as SNHLY and CDR2 as FYNNEI. The CDR3 covers 14 residues. Between the trimmed V and J ends, which lost 6 bases and 0 bases, there was a span of 12 bases. CDR3 sequence (DNA): TGTGCCAGCAGCCGGGACACTGACTCCTACGAGCAGTACTTC. It codes for CASSRDTDSYEQYF.

The chain uses TRBV6-5 and TRBJ1-3; D gene uncertain. CDR1 is MNHEY, CDR2 SVGAGI, per germline. Trimming cost V 3 bases and J 0 bases, with 9 bases left between them. The CDR3 loop spans 15 amino acids. CDR3 sequence reads: CASSYEGTSGNTIYF. DNA for the CDR3: TGTGCCAGCAGTTATGAGGGAACCTCTGGAAACACCATATATTTT.

The chain links TRBV2 to TRBJ2-5; 7 bases line up with TRBD1. Germline assignment: CDR1 SNHLY and CDR2 FYNNEI. With 6 bases clipped from V and 4 bases from J, the junction kept 11 bases outside the gene matches. This CDR3 is 15 amino acids long. The CDR3 DNA reads as TGTGCCAGCAGGGAAACCGGGACAGCCACAGAGACCCAGTACTTC. The encoded protein is CASRETGTATETQYF.

This chain joins TRBV4-2 and TRBJ1-5; D unclear. Germline lookup yields CDR1 LGHNA and CDR2 YNFKEQ. CDR3 length: 13 residues. V lost 1 base and J 7 bases, leaving 8 bases between the germline ends. The CDR3 is CASSQALEQPQHF. CDR3 nucleotide sequence: TGTGCCAGCAGCCAAGCCTTGGAGCAGCCCCAGCATTTT.

The rearrangement joins TRBV24-1 to TRBJ2-5; D gene uncertain. Germline V CDR1 and CDR2: KGHDR, SFDVKD. The CDR3 sequence is 14 residues long. The V end lost 6 bases, the J end lost 2 bases, and 12 bases lay between the germline ends. The CDR3 is CATSRSTAQETQYF. DNA of the CDR3: TGTGCCACCAGTCGGTCTACCGCTCAAGAGACCCAGTACTTC.